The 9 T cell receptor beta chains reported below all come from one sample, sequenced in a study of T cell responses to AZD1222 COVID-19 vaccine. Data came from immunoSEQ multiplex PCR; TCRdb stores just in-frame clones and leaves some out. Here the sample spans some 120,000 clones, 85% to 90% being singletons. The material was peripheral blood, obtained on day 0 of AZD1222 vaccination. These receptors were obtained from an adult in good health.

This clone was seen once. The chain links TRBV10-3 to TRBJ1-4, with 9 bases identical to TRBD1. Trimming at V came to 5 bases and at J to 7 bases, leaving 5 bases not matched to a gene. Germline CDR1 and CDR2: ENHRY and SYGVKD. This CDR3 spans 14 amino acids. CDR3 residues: CAISPGTGPEKLFF. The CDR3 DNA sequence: TGTGCCATCAGTCCCGGGACAGGGCCTGAAAAACTGTTTTTT.

The CDR3 here is CASSPQNYGYTF. DNA for the CDR3: TGTGCCAGTAGTCCCCAGAACTATGGCTACACCTTC. The J gene is TRBJ1-2, the V gene TRBV19; D is unresolved. Germline CDR1 reads LNHDA; CDR2 reads SQIVND (reference sequence). The CDR3 contains 12 residues. V lost 5 bases and J lost 2, with 6 bases in between.

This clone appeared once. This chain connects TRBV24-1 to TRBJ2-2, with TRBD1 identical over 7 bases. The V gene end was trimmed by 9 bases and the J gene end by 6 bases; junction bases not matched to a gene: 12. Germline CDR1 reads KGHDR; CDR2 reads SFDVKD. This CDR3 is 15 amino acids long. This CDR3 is CATGETGLSPGELFF. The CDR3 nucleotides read TGTGCCACCGGGGAGACAGGGTTAAGTCCCGGGGAGCTGTTTTTT.

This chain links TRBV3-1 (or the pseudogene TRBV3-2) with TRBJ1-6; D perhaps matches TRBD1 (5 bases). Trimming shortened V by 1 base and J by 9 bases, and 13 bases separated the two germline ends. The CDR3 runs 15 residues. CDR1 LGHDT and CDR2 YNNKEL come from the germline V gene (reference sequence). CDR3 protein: CASSQGRGVGSPLHF. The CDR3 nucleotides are TGTGCCAGCAGCCAAGGCCGGGGGGTCGGTTCACCCCTCCACTTT.

CDR3 DNA sequence: TGTGCCAGTAGTCCTCCGCTGGGGCGGGGATTGACTGAAGCTTTCTTT. Translated, it gives CASSPPLGRGLTEAFF. The chain is built from TRBV19 and TRBJ1-1; D possibly corresponds to TRBD1 (5 bases). Germline V gene sequence: CDR1 LNHDA, CDR2 SQIVND (reference sequence). The CDR3 spans 16 residues. With 5 bases removed from V and 5 bases from J, the gap between germline ends came to 21 bases.

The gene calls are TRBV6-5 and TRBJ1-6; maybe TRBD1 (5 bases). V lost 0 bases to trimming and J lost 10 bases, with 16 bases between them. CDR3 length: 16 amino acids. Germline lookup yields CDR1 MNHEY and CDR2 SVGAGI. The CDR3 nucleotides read TGTGCCAGCAGTTACTCTTTTGGGGCAGGTGGGTCACCCCTCCACTTT. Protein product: CASSYSFGAGGSPLHF.

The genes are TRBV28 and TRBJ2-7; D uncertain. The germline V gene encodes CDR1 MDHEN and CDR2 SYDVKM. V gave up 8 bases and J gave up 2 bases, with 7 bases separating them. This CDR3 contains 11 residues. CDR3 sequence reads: CASSGAYEQYF. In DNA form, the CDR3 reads TGTGCCAGCTCCGGCGCCTACGAGCAGTACTTC. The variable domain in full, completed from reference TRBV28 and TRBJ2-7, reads DVKVTQSSRYLVKRTGEKVFLECVQDMDHENMFWYRQDPGLGLRLIYFSYDVKMKEKGDIPEGYSVSREKKERFSLILESASTNQTSMYLCASSGAYEQYFGPGTRLTVT.

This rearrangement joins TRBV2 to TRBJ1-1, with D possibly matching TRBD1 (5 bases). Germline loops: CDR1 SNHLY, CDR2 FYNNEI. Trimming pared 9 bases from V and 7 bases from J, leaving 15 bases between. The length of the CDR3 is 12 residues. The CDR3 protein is CASSTGASEAFF. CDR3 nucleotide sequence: TGTGCCAGTAGTACAGGTGCTAGTGAAGCTTTCTTT.

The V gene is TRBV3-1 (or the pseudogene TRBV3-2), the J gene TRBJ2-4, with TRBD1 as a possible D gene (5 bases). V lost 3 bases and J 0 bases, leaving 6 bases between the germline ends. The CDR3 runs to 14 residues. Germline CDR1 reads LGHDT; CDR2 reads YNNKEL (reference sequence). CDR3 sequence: CASSQGLAKNIQYF. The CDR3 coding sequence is TGTGCCAGCAGCCAGGGGCTAGCCAAAAACATTCAGTACTTC.